This passage covers 17 T cell receptor beta chains from one sample sequenced in a study of OX40 agonist ivuxolimab in advanced cancers. TCRdb keeps only in-frame clones here, not all; method: immunoSEQ multiplex PCR. The profile shows about 46,000 clones, 80% to 90% of them singletons. The material was CD4+ or CD8+ T cells sorted from blood, obtained in a trial of the OX40 agonist ivuxolimab. The receptors stem from an adult with an advanced solid tumor such as melanoma, head and neck, liver or kidney cancer.

The CDR3 DNA reads TGTGCCAGCAGCTTAGGGGGTCCCACAGATACGCAGTATTTT. It yields the protein CASSLGGPTDTQYF. The V gene is TRBV7-2, the J gene TRBJ2-3; D is ambiguous. Germline V lookup: CDR1 SGHTA, CDR2 FQGNSA. The CDR3 spans 14 residues. V lost 1 base, J lost 2 bases, and 7 bases lay in between.

The rearrangement links TRBV21-1 to TRBJ2-1; the table assigns TRBD2, which was not confirmed against the DNA. TRBV21-1 is a recognized pseudogene. The CDR3 is made up of 17 amino acids. The DNA for the CDR3 is TGTGCCAGCAGCAAGGGAACTAGCGGGACGTCCTACAATGAGCAGTTCTTC. This translates into CASSKGTSGTSYNEQFF.

This sequence joins TRBV6-5 and TRBJ2-7, with a possible D match to TRBD1 (6 bases). Germline V gene lookup returns CDR1 MNHEY and CDR2 SVGAGI. The germline V and J ends were trimmed by 10 bases and 5 bases, with 15 bases remaining between them. The CDR3 contains 12 residues. The CDR3 DNA reads as TGTGCCATCCGACAGGCAACCGACGAGCAGTACTTC. Amino acid sequence: CAIRQATDEQYF.

The rearrangement joins TRBV7-2 to TRBJ1-2; weak D call: TRBD1 (6 bases). Trimming cost V 5 bases and J 4 bases, with 11 bases left between them. CDR3 length equals 13 residues. Germline CDR1 is SGHTA and CDR2 is FQGNSA. CDR3 coding DNA: TGTGCCAGCAGCCCGGGAGGGGGCTATGGCTACACCTTC. Amino acid sequence: CASSPGGGYGYTF.

This chain joins TRBV29-1 and TRBJ2-3; the D call may be TRBD1 or TRBD2 (5 bases each). The V gene's germline CDR1 is SQVTM and CDR2 ANQGSEA. The germline V and J ends were trimmed by 4 bases and 2 bases, with 10 bases remaining between them. This CDR3 has 13 amino acids. The DNA of the CDR3 is TGCAGCGTTGGCGGTGGGACCACAGATACGCAGTATTTT. Translation: CSVGGGTTDTQYF.

Points on this clone: Other DNA sequences of this sample code for an identical CDR3. Written as DNA, the CDR3 is TGTGCCAGCAGTGACAGGGACACCGGGGAGCTGTTTTTT. Its protein is CASSDRDTGELFF. The V gene is TRBV6-4, the J gene TRBJ2-2; D gene uncertain. This CDR3 spans 13 amino acids. Germline loops: CDR1 MRHNA, CDR2 SNTAGT. V lost 2 bases and J lost 3, with 4 bases in between.

This clone was counted between two and nine times. The chain joins TRBV4-3 to TRBJ2-3, with D perhaps matching TRBD2 (5 bases). Trimming took off 0 bases at V and 6 bases at J, with 16 bases between the two ends. Germline V gene lookup returns CDR1 LGHNA and CDR2 YSLEER. The CDR3 spans 16 residues. This CDR3 is CASSQELARTADTQYF. The CDR3 nucleotides are TGCGCCAGCAGCCAAGAGTTGGCCCGGACTGCTGATACGCAGTATTTT.

The chain recombines TRBV7-2 with TRBJ1-4; TRBD1 aligns across 7 bases. The V segment lost 5 bases and the J segment 4 bases; nucleotides outside the gene matches: 4. Germline lookup yields CDR1 SGHTA and CDR2 FQGNSA. CDR3 size: 14 residues. This CDR3 reads CASSPTGVNEKLFF. CDR3 sequence (DNA): TGTGCCAGCAGCCCAACAGGGGTTAATGAAAAACTGTTTTTT.

V usage is TRBV29-1 and J usage is TRBJ2-7, with 8 positions matching TRBD2. The CDR3 spans 14 residues. Germline V lookup: CDR1 SQVTM, CDR2 ANQGSEA. J lost 2 bases, V lost 6 bases, and 9 bases had no gene match. The CDR3 reads CSVTTGTSTYEQYF. DNA for the CDR3: TGCAGCGTAACCACCGGGACTAGTACCTACGAGCAGTACTTC.

This rearrangement joins TRBV5-6 to TRBJ2-5, with D possibly being TRBD1 (6 bases). CDR1 is SGHDT, CDR2 YYEEEE, per germline. There are 17 residues in the CDR3. V dropped 0 bases and J dropped 0 bases, with 15 bases sitting between them. CDR3 nucleotides: TGTGCCAGCAGCTTGGGAAACCGGGACACCTACCAAGAGACCCAGTACTTC. Amino acid sequence: CASSLGNRDTYQETQYF.

The chain links TRBV27 to TRBJ2-7; D is unresolved. CDR1 and CDR2 from the germline V gene are MNHEY and SMNVEV (reference sequence). This CDR3 is built from 14 residues. Trimming took 2 bases from V and 3 from J, leaving 11 bases between them. The CDR3 reads CASSLTGSHYEQYF. The CDR3 nucleotides are TGTGCCAGCAGTTTAACGGGCAGTCACTACGAGCAGTACTTC.

The rearrangement uses TRBV4-1 and TRBJ2-7; 8 positions match TRBD1. This CDR3 is built from 14 residues. The trim removed 4 bases at V and 3 bases at J, leaving 5 bases unmatched. Germline V gene data show CDR1 as MGHRA and CDR2 as YSYEKL. The CDR3: CASSLDRGDYEQYF. CDR3 sequence (DNA): TGCGCCAGCAGCCTTGACAGGGGAGACTACGAGCAGTACTTC.

The V and J genes are TRBV9 and TRBJ1-6; D may be TRBD1 (5 bases). The CDR3 spans 16 residues. In germline, CDR1 is SGDLS, CDR2 YYNGEE. The V end was cut by 0 bases, the J end by 2 bases, with 9 bases between. The CDR3 DNA follows: TGTGCCAGCAGCGTAGGCGACAGCGCCTATAATTCACCCCTCCACTTT. It yields the protein CASSVGDSAYNSPLHF.

J is TRBJ2-1 and V is TRBV14, with 11 bases lining up with TRBD1. CDR1 is SGHDN, CDR2 FVKESK, per germline. V lost 0 bases and J lost 7; bases outside the gene matches: 11. CDR3 length: 18 amino acids. CDR3 amino acids: CASSQEGQGADFRNEQFF. In nucleotides, the CDR3 is TGTGCCAGCAGCCAAGAAGGACAGGGGGCGGATTTTCGAAATGAGCAGTTCTTC. The full variable domain, with the rest looked up from reference TRBV14 and TRBJ2-1, is EAGVTQFPSHSVIEKGQTVTLRCDPISGHDNLYWYRRVMGKEIKFLLHFVKESKQDESGMPNNRFLAERTGGTYSTLKVQPAELEDSGVYFCASSQEGQGADFRNEQFFGPGTRLTVL.

A remark on this clone: This same CDR3 is encoded by further DNA sequences in the sample. This rearrangement joins TRBV9 to TRBJ2-7; possible D gene TRBD2, 5 bases. This CDR3 is built from 14 residues. The germline V gene encodes CDR1 SGDLS and CDR2 YYNGEE. The V and J ends lost 7 bases and 3 bases respectively, with 17 bases between them. CDR3 DNA: TGTGCCAGCTCCCCGAGGGCAGAAGGCTACGAGCAGTACTTC. Translation: CASSPRAEGYEQYF.

The J gene is TRBJ1-1, the V gene TRBV7-2; D gene ambiguous. CDR3 length: 13 residues. Trimming left V 7 bases short and J 2 bases short, with 11 bases between. The germline V gene has CDR1 SGHTA and CDR2 FQGNSA. Here the CDR3 DNA reads TGTGCCAGCACCATGCAGACCAACACTGAAGCTTTCTTT. Protein product: CASTMQTNTEAFF.

The chain recombines TRBV4-2 with TRBJ2-1; no definite D call. Trimming took off 4 bases at V and 3 bases at J, with 4 bases between the two ends. The CDR3 covers 12 residues. Germline values: CDR1 LGHNA, CDR2 YNFKEQ. CDR3 in amino acids: CASSLVYNEQFF. The CDR3 nucleotides read TGTGCCAGCAGCCTCGTCTACAATGAGCAGTTCTTC.